A selection of T cell receptor beta chains follows, all from one sample in a study of CD8+ T cells in alopecia areata. Here immunoSEQ multiplex PCR was the method, and the copy in TCRdb shows in-frame clones only, minus some. This table has 150,000 to 200,000 clones, 55% to 75% appearing once. The sample in question was CD4+ T cells sorted from blood, obtained at week 24, from a patient treated with tofacitinib. The source is a human donor with alopecia areata. Each CDR3 is given with its conserved first and last residue. Each record gives: J gene, clone size, D gene, V gene, CDR3 length, CDR3 DNA, CDR3 protein. The D gene is left open where the match is weak. Expanded clones get a size class; other rows say once, few or many, or leave the size out.

TRBJ2-7 . . TRBV28 13 TGTGCCAGCAGTTTGGCGGGACAGTACGAGCAGTACTTC CASSLAGQYEQYF
TRBJ2-2 few . TRBV14 12 TGTGCCAGCAGCCAAGTGAACGGGGAGCTGTTTTTT CASSQVNGELFF
TRBJ2-3 . . TRBV29-1 16 TGCAGCGTTGAAGACCGACTAGTCTATGCCACAGATACGCAGTATTTT CSVEDRLVYATDTQYF
TRBJ2-7 . TRBD1 TRBV27 13 TGTGCCAGCAGTTTAACAGGGGGCGATGAGCAGTACTTC CASSLTGGDEQYF
TRBJ2-2 once TRBD1 TRBV5-1 16 TGCGCCAGCAGCTTGGCGACAGGGTCGAACACCGGGGAGCTGTTTTTT CASSLATGSNTGELFF
TRBJ1-2 few . TRBV30 13 TGTGCCTGGAGTGTACGACCTAACTATGGCTACACCTTC CAWSVRPNYGYTF
TRBJ2-5 . . TRBV2 13 TGTGCCAGCAGTGAAGTTACACAAGAGACCCAGTACTTC CASSEVTQETQYF
TRBJ1-4 . . TRBV5-6 15 TGTGCCAGCAGCAACTACAGGGAGACTAATGAAAAACTGTTTTTT CASSNYRETNEKLFF
TRBJ1-3 . . TRBV4-1 15 TGCGCCAGCAGCCCTATGAGGGGCTCTGGAAACACCATATATTTT CASSPMRGSGNTIYF
TRBJ1-1 once . TRBV6-5 12 TGTGCCAGCAGTTCCCTTCGTACTGAAGCTTTCTTT CASSSLRTEAFF
TRBJ2-7 few TRBD1 TRBV29-1 13 TGCAGCGGGGGACAGAAGGAGTACGGCGAGCAGTACTTC CSGGQKEYGEQYF
TRBJ2-7 . . TRBV7-8 15 TGTGCCAGCAGCTTGGAAAGGGGGACCTCCTACGAGCAGTACTTC CASSLERGTSYEQYF
TRBJ2-5 once TRBD2 TRBV5-1 16 TGCGCCAGCAGCTTGGGTTCTCGGGAGGGCCGAGAGACCCAGTACTTC CASSLGSREGRETQYF
TRBJ1-1 . . TRBV7-9 13 TGTGCCAGCACGGGACCGCTAGGCACTGAAGCTTTCTTT CASTGPLGTEAFF
TRBJ2-7 . . TRBV7-9 12 TGTGCCAGCAGCTTGTTGGGTTACGAGCAGTACTTC CASSLLGYEQYF
TRBJ2-2 . . TRBV11-2 15 TGTGCCAGCAGCTTAGTCCTGGGGGACACCGGGGAGCTGTTTTTT CASSLVLGDTGELFF
TRBJ2-2 . . TRBV29-1 15 TGCAGCGTTGTGGGAGGTTCTAAACGAAGCGGGGAGCTGTTTTTT CSVVGGSKRSGELFF
TRBJ1-1 . TRBD1 TRBV27 14 TGTGCCAGCAGTAAACAGGGGGGGATCACTGAAGCTTTCTTT CASSKQGGITEAFF
TRBJ2-1 . . TRBV15 14 TGTGCCACCAGCAGAGATGGCAGGATGGATGAGCAGTTCTTC CATSRDGRMDEQFF
TRBJ2-3 . . TRBV11-2 13 TGTGCCAGCCGGAGGGGCGGTTCATATACGCAGTATTTT CASRRGGSYTQYF
TRBJ1-1 few TRBD1 TRBV29-1 13 TGCAGCTCTCGACAGGGGGTGAACACTGAAGCTTTCTTT CSSRQGVNTEAFF
TRBJ1-3 . . TRBV29-1 14 TGCAGCGTGCGGGACGGATCCTCTGGAAACACCATATATTTT CSVRDGSSGNTIYF
TRBJ2-1 . . TRBV11-1 16 TGTGCCAGCAGCCCAGAGGGGCAGGGTCTCTTGCATGAGCAGTTCTTC CASSPEGQGLLHEQFF
TRBJ1-2 . . TRBV6-5 14 TGTGCCAGCACTTCCCAGAGGGCGGGGAATGGCTACACCTTC CASTSQRAGNGYTF
TRBJ2-6 . TRBD1 TRBV7-9 17 TGTGCCAGCAGCTTCGGGGACAGGGTCTCTGGGGCCAACGTCCTGACTTTC CASSFGDRVSGANVLTF
TRBJ2-1 . TRBD2 TRBV4-3 16 TGCGCCAGCAGCCAAGAAATTAGCGGGGGCCCTAATGAGCAGTTCTTC CASSQEISGGPNEQFF
TRBJ2-1 . TRBD1 TRBV6-5 15 TGTGCCAGCAGAGCCGGGACAGGGGCGACGAATGAGCAGTTCTTC CASRAGTGATNEQFF